Presented here are 18 T cell receptor beta chains from one specimen sequenced in a study of T cells in Graves' hyperthyroidism and ophthalmopathy. Template material for amplifying TCR beta CDR3 regions consisted of RNA transcripts. The TCR CDR3 first-round RT-PCR relied on the HTBI primer set. Via MiXCR, TCRdb re-called the multiplex PCR reads, giving one row per CDR3 protein. The sample includes 390,000 or so distinct CDR3 sequences, around 15% of them seen just once. Sequenced: blood. All receptors come from a man between 18 and 29 years old with Graves' ophthalmopathy.

This clonotype was seen only a few times. The V and J genes are TRBV5-1 and TRBJ1-3; D may be TRBD1 (6 bases). V lost 0 bases and J 3 bases, leaving 10 bases between the germline ends. CDR3 size: 15 residues. Germline CDR1 reads SGHRS; CDR2 reads YFSETQ. The CDR3 bases are TGCGCCAGCAGCTTGGACAGGGACCTTGGAAACACCATATATTTT. It is translated as CASSLDRDLGNTIYF.

This clonotype was picked up many times. This chain's CDR3 is CASSPLRDRVINEQFF. As DNA, the CDR3 is TGTGCCAGCAGTCCCCTCCGGGACAGGGTCATCAATGAGCAGTTCTTC. This rearrangement joins TRBV7-3 to TRBJ2-1; TRBD1 matches at 9 bases. The junction had 12 bases not matched to a gene; V was cut back by 6 bases and J by 6 bases. There are 16 residues in the CDR3. Germline CDR1 is SGHTA and CDR2 is FQGTGA.

This clonotype was seen at least ten times. This chain links TRBV6-1 with TRBJ1-5; TRBD1 is a possible D gene (6 bases). The ends were cut back, 6 bases at V and 3 bases at J, with 18 bases in the middle. The CDR3 contains 16 residues. Germline CDR1 and CDR2: MNHNS and SASEGT. The CDR3 DNA follows: TGTGCCAGCAGAAGGCTCCAGGGGTTTGACAATCAGCCCCAGCATTTT. It is translated as CASRRLQGFDNQPQHF.

This clonotype was recorded many times. The CDR3 coding sequence is TGTGCCAGCAGGCGAGGACCCTACGAGCAGTACTTC. It translates to CASRRGPYEQYF. V and J are TRBV11-2 and TRBJ2-7, with D hard to call. The CDR3 contains 12 residues. CDR1 is SGHAT, CDR2 FQNNGV, per germline. Trimming took off 6 bases at V and 2 bases at J, with 8 bases between the two ends.

The rearrangement links TRBV18 to TRBJ1-3; D gene uncertain. V dropped 1 base and J dropped 2 bases, with 9 bases sitting between them. The CDR3 covers 15 residues. CDR1 and CDR2 (germline): KGHSH, LQKENI. DNA for the CDR3: TGTGCCAGCTCACCACTGGGGTCCCCTGGAAACACCATATATTTT. This codes for CASSPLGSPGNTIYF.

The V gene is TRBV11-2, the J gene TRBJ1-6, with D maybe TRBD1 (5 bases). Looked up from germline, CDR1 is SGHAT and CDR2 is FQNNGV. V lost 0 bases and J 7 bases, leaving 10 bases between the germline ends. This CDR3 has 15 amino acids. The CDR3 DNA follows: TGTGCCAGCAGCTTAGACCAGGGACTCAATTCACCCCTCCACTTT. Translating it yields CASSLDQGLNSPLHF. The full variable domain, its missing parts supplied by reference TRBV11-2 and TRBJ1-6, is EAGVAQSPRYKIIEKRQSVAFWCNPISGHATLYWYQQILGQGPKLLIQFQNNGVVDDSQLPKDRFSAERLKGVDSTLKIQPAKLEDSAVYLCASSLDQGLNSPLHFGNGTRLTVT.

In its sample, this clonotype was seen many times. This chain joins TRBV20-1 and TRBJ2-2; 8 bases are a match to TRBD2. The CDR3 is 17 residues long. Germline values: CDR1 DFQATT, CDR2 SNEGSKA (reference sequence). V was pared by 6 bases and J by 7 bases, with 19 bases of the junction left unmatched. CDR3 sequence reads: CSAPVVAGKWGFGELFF. The CDR3 DNA follows: TGCAGTGCCCCAGTTGTAGCGGGAAAGTGGGGTTTCGGGGAGCTGTTTTTT.

The CDR3 sequence is CASRPIYRQENYGYTF. In nucleotides, the CDR3 is TGTGCCAGCAGACCCATATATCGACAGGAAAACTATGGCTACACCTTC. The rearrangement links TRBV27 to TRBJ1-2, with D possibly TRBD1 on 6 matching bases. The CDR3 is 16 residues long. With 6 bases removed from V and 2 bases from J, the gap between germline ends came to 19 bases. Germline V gene sequence: CDR1 MNHEY, CDR2 SMNVEV (reference sequence).

This clonotype has at least ten counts. This chain links TRBV30 with TRBJ1-3; no clear D. The V gene lost 5 bases and the J gene lost 2 bases, with 7 bases spanning the gap. Germline V gives CDR1 GTSNPN, CDR2 SVGIG (reference sequence). The CDR3 has 12 residues. The CDR3, as DNA: TGTGCCTGGGACTTGACTGGAAACACCATATATTTT. Amino acids: CAWDLTGNTIYF.

This clonotype was observed at least ten times. The chain combines TRBV6-1 with TRBJ2-1; D possibly matches TRBD1 or TRBD2 (7 bases each). The length of the CDR3 is 19 residues. Trimming stripped 4 bases from V and 7 bases from J, with 29 bases between. Germline CDR1 is MNHNS and CDR2 is SASEGT. CDR3 nucleotides: TGTGCCAGCAGTGGCCGGGGGACTATCTACCTTTCAGGGGGTAATGAGCAGTTCTTC. Translated: CASSGRGTIYLSGGNEQFF.

The J gene is TRBJ2-1, the V gene TRBV6-1, with TRBD2 matching over 13 bases. Germline V lookup: CDR1 MNHNS, CDR2 SASEGT. The trim removed 6 bases at V and 3 bases at J, leaving 5 bases unmatched. This CDR3 spans 16 amino acids. CDR3 amino acids: CASRGLAGLIYNEQFF. CDR3 bases: TGTGCCAGCAGGGGACTAGCGGGGCTGATCTACAATGAGCAGTTCTTC.

With respect to this clonotype: Given a much more abundant clone one base away, this may be a read error. The rearrangement links TRBV12-3 or TRBV12-4 to TRBJ2-5, with a possible D match to TRBD2 (6 bases). The V gene lost 6 bases and the J gene lost 10 bases, with 9 bases spanning the gap. This CDR3 is built from 10 residues. The CDR3, as DNA: TGTGCCAGCAGCCGCGGGGTCCAGTACTTC. Translating it yields CASSRGVQYF.

This clonotype was seen at least ten times. J is TRBJ2-1 and V is TRBV24-1, with 9 bases lining up with TRBD2. V lost 4 bases, J lost 7 bases, and 4 bases stayed unmatched. Germline V lookup: CDR1 KGHDR, CDR2 SFDVKD. The CDR3 covers 14 residues. The CDR3 bases are TGTGCCACCAGTGAAGCGGGGGGCACAAATGAGCAGTTCTTC. Translating gives CATSEAGGTNEQFF.

This clonotype was observed a handful of times. The CDR3 DNA follows: TGTGCCACCAGCACTGGGGGCGGAATTAATTCACCCCTCCACTTT. Translating gives CATSTGGGINSPLHF. The chain recombines TRBV15 with TRBJ1-6, with D possibly matching TRBD1 (6 bases). The germline CDR1 and CDR2 sequences are LNHNV and YYDKDF (reference sequence). The CDR3 is 15 amino acids. With 4 bases removed from V and 6 bases from J, the gap between germline ends came to 13 bases.

The sample holds a few counts of this clonotype. J is TRBJ2-7 and V is TRBV6-2 or TRBV6-3, with D unresolved. The germline CDR1 and CDR2 sequences are MNHEY and SVGEGT. This CDR3 comprises 16 residues. Trimming shortened V by 0 bases and J by 4 bases, and 16 bases separated the two germline ends. The CDR3 spells CASSYSINPPSYEQYF. The CDR3, as DNA: TGTGCCAGCAGTTACTCCATTAACCCCCCTTCGTACGAGCAGTACTTC.

This clonotype was seen ten or more times. V gene TRBV30 combines with J gene TRBJ1-1; D remains unclear. Between the trimmed V and J ends, which lost 6 bases and 3 bases, there was a span of 5 bases. CDR3 length: 10 amino acids. Germline V CDR1 and CDR2: GTSNPN, SVGIG (reference sequence). The CDR3 is CACGDTEAFF. In DNA form, the CDR3 reads TGTGCCTGTGGAGACACTGAAGCTTTCTTT.

This chain links TRBV6-1 with TRBJ2-1, with TRBD2 matching 7 bases. Germline V lookup: CDR1 MNHNS, CDR2 SASEGT. The CDR3 contains 13 residues. The V and J ends lost 10 bases and 4 bases, in that order; junction bases with no gene match: 7. The CDR3 DNA sequence: TGTGCCACCGGACTAGACTCATACAATGAGCAGTTCTTC. This encodes CATGLDSYNEQFF.

To note about this clonotype: A much bigger clone sits one base away, suggesting this may be a read error. The chain employs TRBV7-2 and TRBJ2-1; 10 nucleotides line up with TRBD2. The CDR3 is 17 amino acids. Looked up from germline, CDR1 is SGHTA and CDR2 is FQGNSA. The CDR3 reads CARSLDLGTSDLNEQFF. The CDR3 coding sequence is TGTGCCCGCAGCTTAGATCTCGGGACTAGCGATCTCAATGAGCAGTTCTTC.